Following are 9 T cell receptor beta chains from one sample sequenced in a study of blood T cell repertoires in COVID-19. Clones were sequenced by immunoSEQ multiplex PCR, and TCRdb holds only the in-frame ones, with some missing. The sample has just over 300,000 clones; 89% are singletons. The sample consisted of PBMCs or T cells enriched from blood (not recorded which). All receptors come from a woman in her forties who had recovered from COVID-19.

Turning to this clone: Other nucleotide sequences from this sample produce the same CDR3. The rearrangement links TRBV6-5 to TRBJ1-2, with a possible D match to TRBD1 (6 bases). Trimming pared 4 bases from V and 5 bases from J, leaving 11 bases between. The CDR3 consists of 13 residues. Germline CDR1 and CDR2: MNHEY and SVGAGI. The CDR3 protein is CASSSTGSYGYTF. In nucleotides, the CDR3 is TGTGCCAGCAGTTCTACAGGGAGTTATGGCTACACCTTC.

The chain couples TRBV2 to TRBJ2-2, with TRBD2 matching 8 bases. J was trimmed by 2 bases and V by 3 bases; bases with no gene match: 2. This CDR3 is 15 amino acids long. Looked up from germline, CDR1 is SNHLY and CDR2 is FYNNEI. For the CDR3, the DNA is TGTGCCAGCAGTGATACTAGCGGAAACACCGGGGAGCTGTTTTTT. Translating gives CASSDTSGNTGELFF.

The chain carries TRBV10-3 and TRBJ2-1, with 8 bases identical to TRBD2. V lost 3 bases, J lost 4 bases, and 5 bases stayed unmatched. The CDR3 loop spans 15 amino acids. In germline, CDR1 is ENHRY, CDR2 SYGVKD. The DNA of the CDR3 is TGTGCCATCAGTGATCCACTAGCGGAGTACAATGAGCAGTTCTTC. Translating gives CAISDPLAEYNEQFF.

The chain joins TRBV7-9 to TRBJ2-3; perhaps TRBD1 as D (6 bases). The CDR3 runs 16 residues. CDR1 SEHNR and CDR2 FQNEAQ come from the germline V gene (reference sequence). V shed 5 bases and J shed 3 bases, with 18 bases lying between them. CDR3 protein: CASSVPYRVGTDTQYF. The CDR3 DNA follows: TGTGCCAGCAGCGTCCCCTACAGGGTGGGAACAGATACGCAGTATTTT.

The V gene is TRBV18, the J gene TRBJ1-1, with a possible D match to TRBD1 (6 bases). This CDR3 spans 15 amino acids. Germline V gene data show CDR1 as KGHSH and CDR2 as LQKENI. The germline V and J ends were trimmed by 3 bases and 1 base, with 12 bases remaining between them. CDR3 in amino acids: CASSPLQGKNTEAFF. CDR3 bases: TGTGCCAGCTCACCGCTACAGGGAAAGAACACTGAAGCTTTCTTT.

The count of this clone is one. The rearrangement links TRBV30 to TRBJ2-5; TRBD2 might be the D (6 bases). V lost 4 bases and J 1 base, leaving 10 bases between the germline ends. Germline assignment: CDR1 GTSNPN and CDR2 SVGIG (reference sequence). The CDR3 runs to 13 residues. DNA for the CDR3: TGTGCCTGGACGGGGGTGTTCCAAGAGACCCAGTACTTC. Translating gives CAWTGVFQETQYF.

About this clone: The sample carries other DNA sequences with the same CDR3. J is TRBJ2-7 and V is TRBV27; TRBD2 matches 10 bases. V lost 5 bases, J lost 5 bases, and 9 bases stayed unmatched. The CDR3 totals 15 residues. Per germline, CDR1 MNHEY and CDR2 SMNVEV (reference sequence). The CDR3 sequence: CASSPRGLAGDEQYF. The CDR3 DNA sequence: TGTGCCAGCAGTCCCCGAGGTCTAGCGGGAGACGAGCAGTACTTC.

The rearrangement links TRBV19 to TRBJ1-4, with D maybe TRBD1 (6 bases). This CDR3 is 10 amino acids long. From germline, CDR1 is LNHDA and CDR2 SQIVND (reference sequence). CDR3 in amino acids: CQGPDEKLFF. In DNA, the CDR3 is TGTCAGGGGCCGGATGAAAAACTGTTTTTT.

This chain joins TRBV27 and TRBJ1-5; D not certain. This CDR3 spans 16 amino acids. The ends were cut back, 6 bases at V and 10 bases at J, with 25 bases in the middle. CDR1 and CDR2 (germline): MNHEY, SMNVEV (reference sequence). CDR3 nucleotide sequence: TGTGCCAGCAGACACTTGCCCCCCTTGTGGGGAGAACCCCAGCATTTT. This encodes CASRHLPPLWGEPQHF.